One sample yielded the 9 T cell receptor beta chains listed below, sequenced in a study of spatial heterogeneity in lung cancer. Whole-study findings and limits: Expanded intratumoral alpha and beta TCR counts tracked tumor mutation counts.

TCRdb fed the 5' RACE reads into MiXCR, producing one record per CDR3 protein. The table records 12,000 to 15,000 distinct CDR3 sequences, around 7.5% of them present only once. Regarding time point: sample taken at primary tumor resection. These receptors have no identified antigens. Sequencing was performed on lung tumor tissue, taken at surgery. These receptors were taken from a male donor with early-stage non-small cell lung cancer.

In this sample, this clonotype turned up a few times. Sequence at one end of the junction differs from germline and may be a read error. This chain links TRBV3-1 with TRBJ1-2; 11 nucleotides line up with TRBD1. The germline CDR1 and CDR2 sequences are LGHDT and YNNKEL (reference sequence). The CDR3 length is 19 residues. This CDR3 reads CASSQVDVARTGGIYGYTF. CDR3 bases: TGTGCCAGCAGCCAAGTTGATGTAGCACGGACAGGGGGCATCTATGGTTACACCTTC.

This clonotype was counted many times. The gene calls are TRBV7-2 and TRBJ2-2; 10 bases map to TRBD2. Germline loops: CDR1 SGHTA, CDR2 FQGNSA. The CDR3 is 16 residues long. After removal of 3 bases from V and 0 bases from J, the junction contained 1 base not matched to a gene. In DNA, the CDR3 is TGTGCCAGCAGCTTCCTAGCGGGGGCGAACACCGGGGAGCTGTTTTTT. Its translation is CASSFLAGANTGELFF.

At least ten counts were recorded for this clonotype. CDR3 residues: CASSVDGQGDQPQHF. The DNA for the CDR3 is TGTGCCAGCAGCGTAGACGGACAGGGGGACCAGCCCCAGCATTTT. The V gene is TRBV9, the J gene TRBJ1-5, with 10 bases that match TRBD1. V lost 0 bases to trimming and J lost 7 bases; unmatched junction nucleotides: 4. Germline CDR1 SGDLS, CDR2 YYNGEE. This CDR3 is 15 amino acids long.

This clonotype was counted only a few times. V usage is TRBV18 and J usage is TRBJ2-1; no definite D call. Germline V gene sequence: CDR1 KGHSH, CDR2 LQKENI. The CDR3 is 13 residues long. Trimming removed 5 bases from V and 6 bases from J, with 11 bases in between. The CDR3 DNA is TGTGCCAGCTCAAACGGGCACGGCAATGAGCAGTTCTTC. This sequence encodes CASSNGHGNEQFF.

This clonotype was seen many times. The gene calls are TRBV7-2 and TRBJ2-5, with D perhaps matching TRBD1 (6 bases). The CDR3 spans 19 residues. The V gene lost 1 base and the J gene lost 4 bases, with 25 bases spanning the gap. The V gene's germline CDR1 is SGHTA and CDR2 FQGNSA. The CDR3 DNA follows: TGTGCCAGCAGCTTAGGCTGGGATGAAGGGGGAGCTTTCCGAGAGACCCAGTACTTC. Amino acid sequence: CASSLGWDEGGAFRETQYF.

The V call is TRBV9, the J call TRBJ2-3; TRBD2 aligns across 7 bases. V dropped 4 bases and J dropped 4; count of bases not matched to a gene: 9. Per the germline V gene, CDR1 is SGDLS and CDR2 is YYNGEE. The CDR3 length is 15 residues. DNA for the CDR3: TGTGCCAGCAGCACAACGACTAGCTGGGCAGATACGCAGTATTTT. Its translation: CASSTTTSWADTQYF.

The count of this clonotype is one. The J gene is TRBJ2-5, the V gene TRBV12-3 or TRBV12-4; D gene ambiguous. The CDR3 loop spans 14 amino acids. V was pared by 5 bases and J by 8 bases, with 18 bases between. The DNA of the CDR3 is TGTGCCAGCAGTACTTCTCGGACGGAAGGAACCCAGTACTTC. Protein product: CASSTSRTEGTQYF.

Ten or more counts support this clonotype. This rearrangement joins TRBV2 to TRBJ2-6, with D uncertain. There are 15 residues in the CDR3. Germline V CDR1 and CDR2: SNHLY, FYNNEI. The V and J ends lost 6 bases and 2 bases respectively, with 11 bases between them. The DNA for the CDR3 is TGTGCCAGCAGGGGTTGGACGGCTGGGGCCAACGTCCTGACTTTC. This codes for CASRGWTAGANVLTF. The full variable domain, with the rest looked up from reference TRBV2 and TRBJ2-6, is EPEVTQTPSHQVTQMGQEVILRCVPISNHLYFYWYRQILGQKVEFLVSFYNNEISEKSEIFDDQFSVERPDGSNFTLKIRSTKLEDSAMYFCASRGWTAGANVLTFGAGSRLTVL.

This clonotype was seen many times. The rearrangement joins TRBV4-1 to TRBJ1-4; tentatively, D is TRBD1 (6 bases). V lost 0 bases to trimming and J lost 8 bases, with 22 bases between them. CDR3 length: 18 residues. Germline loops: CDR1 MGHRA, CDR2 YSYEKL. Here the CDR3 reads CASSQEAWGLLRVEKLFF. For the CDR3, the DNA is TGCGCCAGCAGCCAAGAGGCCTGGGGGCTCCTAAGGGTGGAAAAACTGTTTTTT.